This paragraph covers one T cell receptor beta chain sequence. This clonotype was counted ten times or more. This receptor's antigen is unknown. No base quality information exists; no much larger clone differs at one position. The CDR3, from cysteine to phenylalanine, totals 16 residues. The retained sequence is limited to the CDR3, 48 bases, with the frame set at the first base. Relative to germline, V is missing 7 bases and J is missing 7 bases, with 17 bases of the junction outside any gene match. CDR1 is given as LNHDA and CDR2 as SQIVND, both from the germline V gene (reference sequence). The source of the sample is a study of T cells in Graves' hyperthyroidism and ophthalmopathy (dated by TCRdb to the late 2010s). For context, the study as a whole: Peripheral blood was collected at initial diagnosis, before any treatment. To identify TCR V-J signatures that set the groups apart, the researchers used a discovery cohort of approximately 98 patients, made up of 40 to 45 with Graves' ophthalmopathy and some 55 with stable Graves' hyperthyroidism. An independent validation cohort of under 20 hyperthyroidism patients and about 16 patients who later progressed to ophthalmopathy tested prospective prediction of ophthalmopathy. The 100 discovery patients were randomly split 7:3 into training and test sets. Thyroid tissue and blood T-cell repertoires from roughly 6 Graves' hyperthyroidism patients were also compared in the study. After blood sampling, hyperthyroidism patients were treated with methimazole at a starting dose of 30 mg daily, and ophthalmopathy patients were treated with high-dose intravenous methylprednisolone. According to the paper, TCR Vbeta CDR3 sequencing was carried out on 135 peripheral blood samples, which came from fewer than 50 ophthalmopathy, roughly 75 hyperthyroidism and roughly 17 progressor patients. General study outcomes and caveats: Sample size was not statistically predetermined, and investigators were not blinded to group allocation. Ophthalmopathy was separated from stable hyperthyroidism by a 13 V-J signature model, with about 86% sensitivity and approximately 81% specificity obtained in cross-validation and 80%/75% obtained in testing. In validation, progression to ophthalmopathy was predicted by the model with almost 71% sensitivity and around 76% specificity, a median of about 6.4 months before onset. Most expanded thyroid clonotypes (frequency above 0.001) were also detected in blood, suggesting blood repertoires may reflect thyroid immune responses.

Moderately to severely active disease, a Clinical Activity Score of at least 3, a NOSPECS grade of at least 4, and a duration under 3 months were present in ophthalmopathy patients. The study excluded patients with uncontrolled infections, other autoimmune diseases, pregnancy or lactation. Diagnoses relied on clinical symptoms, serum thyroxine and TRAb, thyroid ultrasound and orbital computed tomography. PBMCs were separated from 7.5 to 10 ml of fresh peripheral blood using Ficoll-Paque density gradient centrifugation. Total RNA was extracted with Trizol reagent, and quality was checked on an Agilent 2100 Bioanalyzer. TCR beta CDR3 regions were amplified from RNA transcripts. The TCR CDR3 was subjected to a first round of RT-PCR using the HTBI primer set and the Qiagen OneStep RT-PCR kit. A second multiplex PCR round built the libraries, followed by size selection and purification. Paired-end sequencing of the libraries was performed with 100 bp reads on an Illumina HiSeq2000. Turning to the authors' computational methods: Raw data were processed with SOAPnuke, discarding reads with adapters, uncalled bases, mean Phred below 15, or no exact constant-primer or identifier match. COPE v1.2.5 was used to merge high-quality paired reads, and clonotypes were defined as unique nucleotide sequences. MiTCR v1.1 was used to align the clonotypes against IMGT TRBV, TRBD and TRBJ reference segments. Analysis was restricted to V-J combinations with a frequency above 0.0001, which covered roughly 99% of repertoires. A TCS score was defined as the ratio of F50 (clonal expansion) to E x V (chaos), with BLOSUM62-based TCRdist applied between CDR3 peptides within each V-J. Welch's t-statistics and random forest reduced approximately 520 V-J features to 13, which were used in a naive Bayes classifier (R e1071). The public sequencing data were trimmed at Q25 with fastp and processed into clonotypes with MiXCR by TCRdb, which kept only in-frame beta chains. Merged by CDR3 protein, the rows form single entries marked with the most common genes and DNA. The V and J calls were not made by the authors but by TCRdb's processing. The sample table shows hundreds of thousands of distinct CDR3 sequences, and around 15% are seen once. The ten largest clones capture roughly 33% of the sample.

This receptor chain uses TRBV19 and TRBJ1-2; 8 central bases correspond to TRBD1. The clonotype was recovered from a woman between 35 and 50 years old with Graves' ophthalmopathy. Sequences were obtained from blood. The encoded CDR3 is CASTSSPTQGAGGYTF. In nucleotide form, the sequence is TGTGCCAGTACCAGTTCCCCGACGCAGGGGGCTGGTGGCTACACCTTC. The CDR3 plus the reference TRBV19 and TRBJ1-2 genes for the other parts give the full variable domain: DGGITQSPKYLFRKEGQNVTLSCEQNLNHDAMYWYRQDPGQGLRLIYYSQIVNDFQKGDIAEGYSVSREKKESFPLTVTSAQKNPTAFYLCASTSSPTQGAGGYTFGSGTRLTVV.